This TCR beta chain is drawn from a study of T cell responses to AZD1222 COVID-19 vaccine (dated by TCRdb to the early 2020s). General notes on the study: A total of under 250 trial participants underwent TCR sequencing, of whom roughly 210 had received two doses of AZD1222 and roughly 26 had received two doses of the MenACWY control vaccine. Trial participants were enrolled by age into subgroups of 18-55, 56-69 and 70-plus years, and 148, 28 and 57 TCR-sequenced participants, respectively, were included in these subgroups.

General conclusions and limits of the study: Spike-specific TCR breadth and depth rose significantly after two AZD1222 doses compared with day 0 and with MenACWY recipients. The 56-69-year group was small, and its depth increase did not reach significance, likely because of low power. The vaccine-associated CD4 TCRs covered the entire spike protein, and the dominant responses fell in regions 160-218 and 743-854. Only a handful of AZD1222 recipients were SARS-CoV-2 seropositive at baseline, limiting conclusions about previously exposed vaccinees. Participants were mostly white British and included more females than males, and it was suggested by the authors that clonal diversity may have been underestimated. No day 14 peak-response samples were available, so repertoires were characterized only after the peak T cell response. Reportedly, almost half of the unique spike-specific TCRs recognized epitopes lying outside the regions that are mutated in the B.1.351 and B.1.1.7 variants.

CDR1 LGHDT and CDR2 YNNKEL were looked up in the germline V gene (reference sequence). Including cysteine and phenylalanine, the CDR3 has 15 amino acids. The only DNA kept is the CDR3, 45 bases in frame from the first base. V and J lose 1 base and 9 bases, and a span of 13 bases separates them. A note on this clone: Its antigen specificity is not known. Base qualities were left out, and no much larger clone turns up one base away.

The time point label, read with the paper, signifies: about 28 days (+/-7) after the second vaccine dose. AZD1222 recipients whose second dose came at about 4 weeks and those whose second dose came at about 12 weeks were combined into one group, since spike-specific TCR depth and breadth did not differ between the two schedules. The vaccinee samples were drawn from two UK trials, COV001 and COV002, one of which was a single-blind randomized controlled phase 2/3 trial testing AZD1222 (ChAdOx1 nCoV-19) in healthy adults. For TCRbeta chain sequencing, PBMC samples from trial participants were taken at day 0 and at day 28 after the second dose. The CDR3 regions of human TCRbeta chains were analyzed by immunosequencing. The authors' analysis ran thus. TCRs in the repertoires were matched against a reference library of SARS-CoV-2-specific TCRs that had been generated with the MIRA antigen-specificity platform. Breadth meant the fraction of unique TCRs that were SARS-CoV-2-associated, whereas depth meant the fraction of total T cells that were SARS-CoV-2-associated. Using the MIRA data, each spike-specific TCR was mapped to the spike region that the TCR reacts to and placed in a CD4 or CD8 class. Log10-transformed breadth and depth values were compared by one-way ANOVA with Sidak's multiple comparisons tests. As stored in TCRdb, this immuneACCESS dataset retains in-frame rearrangements with V and J assigned. A fraction of the clones does not appear; measured against another copy, unresolved V genes explain less than half of the discrepancy, and the remainder lacks a known reason. V and J calls and clone size are given by that table; D and trimming were obtained from the DNA. Here the sample has tens of thousands of clones; about four fifths occur a single time. Jointly, the top ten make up 26% of the sample.

Rearrangement joined TRBV3-1 (or the pseudogene TRBV3-2) to TRBJ1-6; matching of 5 bases hints at TRBD1 as the D gene. This TCR was sampled from an adult who received the AZD1222 COVID-19 vaccine. Specimen: peripheral blood, collected 28 days after the second AZD1222 dose. The nucleotide sequence is given as TGTGCCAGCAGCCAAGGTCAGGGTACTTCTTCACCCCTCCACTTT. Translated, it gives CASSQGQGTSSPLHF.